This TCR beta chain was retrieved from a study of prognosis after radiotherapy for stage I lung cancer (dated by TCRdb to the early 2020s). About the full investigation: Between early 2018 and early 2019, under 20 stage I NSCLC patients were enrolled in Nanjing, China. In about 15 patients the disease was a newly diagnosed primary stage I lung tumor, whereas about 5 had oligometastatic NSCLC following surgical resection of the primary tumor. Every patient was deemed medically inoperable, around eleven because of comorbidities and over five because they refused surgery. Ages in the cohort of approximately 14 men and about six women ranged from roughly 50 to 95 years, with a median of 74. About a dozen patients had adenocarcinoma and 6 or 7 had squamous cell carcinoma as the tumor histology. Image-guided IMRT or VMAT was used to deliver SBRT in 3 to 5 fractions at a biologically effective dose of at least 100 Gy. In every patient, SBRT was given without any concurrent therapy. After SBRT, distant metastases developed in four of the 19 patients at a median of around 7 months, while the remaining 15 patients had no significant progression. This study profiled peripheral blood TCR beta repertoires from stage I NSCLC patients before and after stereotactic body radiotherapy and linked the repertoires to distant failure. The study took one blood sample before SBRT and one after SBRT from each of approximately 20 patients and sequenced all 40 or so samples.

V trim: 4 bases; J trim: 2 bases; unmatched bases: 6. Based on the germline V gene (reference sequence), the CDR1 and CDR2 sequences are DFQATT and SNEGSKA. There are 14 amino acids in the CDR3, from cysteine to phenylalanine inclusive. CDR3 DNA is the only sequence kept; it has 42 bases, read in frame from the first base. All patients had node-negative disease on CT and PET/CT, and none had a history of other malignancies or had previously received chemotherapy or radiotherapy. At each of two time points, around 5.7 milliliters of peripheral venous blood were collected in EDTA tubes. PBMCs were isolated by Ficoll-Paque Plus density-gradient centrifugation. Samples were stored at -80°C immediately after collection until analysis. Overall results and qualifications from the work: Differences in TRBV and TRBJ usage frequencies by metastasis status were reportedly observed in two V genes at baseline and in ten or so V and two J genes after SBRT. No adjustment for multiple comparisons was applied to any of the reported P values. The study was limited by the small cohort and short follow-up, and independent validation of the study findings is required. No determination of tumor specificity was made for expanded TCR clones. Unique TCR clone counts fell after SBRT (median about 9,300 before versus about 7,400 after; Wilcoxon paired P=0.011). Post-SBRT Shannon entropy and its change from baseline were lower in patients who developed distant metastases; baseline Shannon entropy was not associated with metastases.

About this clonotype itself: Its antigen is unknown. Base qualities are not at hand, and no much larger clone is one base apart.

Two rounds of multiplex PCR were performed to amplify the TCR beta CDR3 region from genomic DNA. In the first round of PCR, primers specific to each TRBV and TRBJ gene were used, and the primer sequences are filed in Chinese patent CN105087789A. The second PCR round used universal primers. The Roche High Pure PCR Template Preparation Kit was used to extract genomic DNA from frozen PBMCs. Paired-end sequencing with 151 bp reads was performed on the libraries using an Illumina HiSeq 3000. The original pipeline was this. CutAdapt was used to remove raw reads lacking the multiplex PCR primer sequences. PEAR was used to merge high-quality paired reads into contigs. MiXCR assigned TRB V, D and J gene segments to each contig by aligning to reference sequences. To remove sequencing errors, CDR3 sequences were clustered according to base quality and sequence similarity. Shannon entropy normalized by the natural log of productive TCR sequence number was used as the measure of diversity. To get clonality, Shannon entropy was divided by the natural log of the number of unique clonotypes, and that result was subtracted from one. The Youden index of ROC curves was used to select progression-free survival cut-offs for repertoire metrics, and analyses were performed in R 3.5.3. TCRdb applied fastp at Q25 and MiXCR to the public reads, then kept only in-frame beta chains. CDR3 protein sequences are deduplicated, and each keeps its most common genes and DNA. TCRdb's processing, not the authors', yielded these V and J calls. This sample has around 20,000 distinct CDR3 sequences in its table, and around 52% of those were observed once. The ten top clones hold roughly 26% of the sample.

Source: PBMCs, taken before or after stereotactic body radiation therapy (not recorded which). Rearrangement joined TRBV20-1 to TRBJ2-3; TRBD2 fits 7 bases in the junction. The origin of this receptor is a donor at least 50 years old with non-small cell lung cancer. Here the CDR3 is given as CSAIGRVITDTQYF. The DNA sequence follows: TGCAGTGCTATTGGGAGGGTAATCACAGATACGCAGTATTTT.